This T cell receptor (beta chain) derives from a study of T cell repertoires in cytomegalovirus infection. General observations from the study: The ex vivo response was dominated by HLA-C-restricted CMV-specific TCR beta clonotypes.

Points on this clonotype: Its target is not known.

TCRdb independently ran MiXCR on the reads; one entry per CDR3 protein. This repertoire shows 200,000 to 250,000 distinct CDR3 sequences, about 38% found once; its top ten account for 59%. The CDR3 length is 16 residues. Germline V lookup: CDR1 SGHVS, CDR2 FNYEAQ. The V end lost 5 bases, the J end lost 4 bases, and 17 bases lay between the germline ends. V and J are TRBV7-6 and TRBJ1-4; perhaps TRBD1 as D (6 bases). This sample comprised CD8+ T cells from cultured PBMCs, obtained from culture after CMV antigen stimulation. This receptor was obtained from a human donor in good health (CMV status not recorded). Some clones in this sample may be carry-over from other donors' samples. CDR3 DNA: TGTGCCAGCAGCCCAACGGGGGGCCAGCATAATGAAAAACTGTTTTTT. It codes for CASSPTGGQHNEKLFF.